The 15 T cell receptor beta chains presented below share a single source sample, sequenced in a study of spatial heterogeneity in lung cancer. Study results and caveats: One measure, the expanded intratumoral alpha and beta TCR count, tracked tumor mutation counts.

Regarding time point: sample taken at primary tumor resection. Via MiXCR, TCRdb re-called the 5' RACE reads, giving one row per CDR3 protein. The data hold around 7,500 distinct CDR3 sequences, with approximately 20% observed a single time. No antigen is known for these receptors. The sequencing used lung tumor tissue, collected at surgery. These receptor sequences come from a female donor with early-stage non-small cell lung cancer.

This clonotype came up a few times. J is TRBJ1-4 and V is TRBV7-6, with a weak D call TRBD1 (6 bases). The CDR3 has 15 residues. Trimming took 5 bases from V and 4 from J, leaving 14 bases between them. From germline, CDR1 is SGHVS and CDR2 FNYEAQ. In DNA, the CDR3 is TGTGCCAGCAGCCTACAGGGAGCCGGTAATGAAAAACTGTTTTTT. Protein product: CASSLQGAGNEKLFF.

The chain couples TRBV20-1 to TRBJ2-3; 11 bases align to TRBD2. The CDR3 runs to 14 residues. V shed 4 bases and J 4 bases; nucleotides not matched to a gene: 4. Germline V gives CDR1 DFQATT, CDR2 SNEGSKA (reference sequence). The CDR3 reads CSAILAGGPDTQYF. In DNA, the CDR3 is TGCAGTGCTATTCTAGCGGGGGGCCCAGATACGCAGTATTTT.

The chain has TRBV28 and TRBJ2-7; D possibly corresponds to TRBD1 (6 bases). The germline V and J ends were trimmed by 9 bases and 2 bases, with 14 bases remaining between them. This CDR3 is built from 13 residues. Germline CDR1 and CDR2: MDHEN and SYDVKM. Here the CDR3 reads CASFSRDTYEQYF. In DNA, the CDR3 is TGTGCCAGTTTTTCCCGGGACACCTACGAGCAGTACTTC.

This clonotype was seen a handful of times. CDR3 in DNA: TGTGCCAGCAGCCTTACCGGGACAGCGTCCTACGAGCAGTACTTC. Its translation: CASSLTGTASYEQYF. The chain is built from TRBV5-5 and TRBJ2-7, with 7 bases that match TRBD1. V lost 4 bases, J lost 1 base, and 8 bases stayed unmatched. Germline V gene sequence: CDR1 SGHKS, CDR2 YYEKEE (reference sequence). CDR3 length equals 15 residues. The entire variable domain, with the rest obtained from reference TRBV5-5 and TRBJ2-7, is as follows: DAGVTQSPTHLIKTRGQQVTLRCSPISGHKSVSWYQQVLGQGPQFIFQYYEKEERGRGNFPDRFSARQFPNYSSELNVNALLLGDSALYLCASSLTGTASYEQYFGPGTRLTVT.

This clonotype has more than one count but fewer than ten. The V and J genes are TRBV18 and TRBJ2-1; tentatively, D is TRBD1 or TRBD2 (5 bases each). Germline V gene sequence: CDR1 KGHSH, CDR2 LQKENI. The V end was cut by 1 base, the J end by 5 bases, with 9 bases between. The CDR3 has 14 amino acids. CDR3 amino acids: CASSPLQGHNEQFF. The CDR3 nucleotides read TGTGCCAGCTCACCACTTCAGGGACACAATGAGCAGTTCTTC.

The chain is built from TRBV19 and TRBJ1-2; unclear D gene. This CDR3 comprises 12 residues. The V end lost 5 bases, the J end lost 2 bases, and 6 bases lay between the germline ends. Germline CDR1 LNHDA, CDR2 SQIVND (reference sequence). For the CDR3, the DNA is TGTGCCAGTAGTGGCACAAACTATGGCTACACCTTC. Protein: CASSGTNYGYTF. The whole variable domain, remainder taken from reference TRBV19 and TRBJ1-2, is DGGITQSPKYLFRKEGQNVTLSCEQNLNHDAMYWYRQDPGQGLRLIYYSQIVNDFQKGDIAEGYSVSREKKESFPLTVTSAQKNPTAFYLCASSGTNYGYTFGSGTRLTVV.

This chain uses TRBV6-5 with TRBJ1-1; D is possibly TRBD1 (5 bases). The germline gives CDR1 MNHEY, CDR2 SVGAGI. This CDR3 has 14 amino acids. V was cut by 3 bases and J by 8 bases, with 16 bases left in between. The CDR3 DNA follows: TGTGCCAGCAGTTATGTGGGGGGTACAGGAGAAGCTTTCTTT. It yields the protein CASSYVGGTGEAFF.

This clonotype was detected a few times. The rearrangement joins TRBV5-6 to TRBJ2-1, with TRBD1 matching 7 bases. CDR1 is SGHDT and CDR2 is YYEEEE in the germline V gene. CDR3 length: 15 amino acids. Trimming cost V 3 bases and J 4 bases; bases outside gene matches: 7. In DNA, the CDR3 is TGTGCCAGCAGCTCAGGACAGGAATCTTACAATGAGCAGTTCTTC. It encodes CASSSGQESYNEQFF.

The table lists this clonotype with a few counts. The chain combines TRBV13 with TRBJ2-7; D is unresolved. The CDR3 totals 15 residues. Germline lookup yields CDR1 PRHDT and CDR2 FYEKMQ (reference sequence). V was shortened by 7 bases and J by 7 bases, with 23 bases between the two germline ends. The DNA for the CDR3 is TGTGCCAGCACCGCGGCCGGTCTCCCATTGGGGGAGCAGTACTTC. It translates to CASTAAGLPLGEQYF.

The chain carries TRBV10-3 and TRBJ2-5, with D perhaps matching TRBD1 or TRBD2 (6 bases each). CDR3 length: 14 residues. Trimming pared 7 bases from V and 5 bases from J, leaving 17 bases between. The germline V gene has CDR1 ENHRY and CDR2 SYGVKD. The CDR3 DNA reads as TGTGCCATCAAGGCCCCGGGGGCGGGGGAGACCCAGTACTTC. Its translation is CAIKAPGAGETQYF.

This clonotype was counted only a few times. Sequence at one end of the junction differs from germline and may be a read error. This rearrangement joins TRBV30 to TRBJ1-3; D gene ambiguous. The CDR3 is made up of 14 amino acids. Germline CDR1 reads GTSNPN; CDR2 reads SVGIG (reference sequence). The CDR3 region has the DNA TGTGCCTGGAGTGTACGTGGATCTGAAAACACCATATATTTT. This sequence encodes CAWSVRGSENTIYF. The full variable domain, with the rest looked up from reference TRBV30 and TRBJ1-3, is SQTIHQWPATLVQPVGSPLSLECTVEGTSNPNLYWYRQAAGRGLQLLFYSVGIGQISSEVPQNLSASRPQDRQFILSSKKLLLSDSGFYLCAWSVRGSENTIYFGEGSWLTVV.

CDR3 sequence: CASSWAGGPSGGPEGDTQYF. The CDR3 region has the DNA TGTGCCAGCAGTTGGGCCGGTGGCCCTAGCGGGGGTCCCGAGGGGGATACGCAGTATTTT. The chain is built from TRBV12-3 or TRBV12-4 and TRBJ2-3; TRBD2 matches at 10 bases. CDR3 length: 20 amino acids. Trimming removed 4 bases from V and 6 bases from J; junction bases left unmatched: 22.

This clonotype was seen more than once but under ten times. The genes are TRBV20-1 and TRBJ2-7; D not resolved. With 5 bases removed from V and 4 bases from J, the gap between germline ends came to 9 bases. CDR1 and CDR2 from the germline V gene are DFQATT and SNEGSKA (reference sequence). The CDR3 loop spans 11 amino acids. The DNA for the CDR3 is TGCAGTGCTTCGGACCATTACGAGCAGTACTTC. Protein sequence: CSASDHYEQYF.

In this sample, this clonotype turned up a few times. The genes are TRBV19 and TRBJ2-7; D uncertain. This CDR3 is built from 13 residues. V shed 1 base and J shed 1 base, with 5 bases lying between them. Looked up from germline, CDR1 is LNHDA and CDR2 is SQIVND (reference sequence). CDR3 in DNA: TGTGCCAGTAGTATAGGTCCTTCCTACGAGCAGTACTTC. Its translation: CASSIGPSYEQYF. The complete variable domain, with remaining parts taken from reference TRBV19 and TRBJ2-7, reads DGGITQSPKYLFRKEGQNVTLSCEQNLNHDAMYWYRQDPGQGLRLIYYSQIVNDFQKGDIAEGYSVSREKKESFPLTVTSAQKNPTAFYLCASSIGPSYEQYFGPGTRLTVT.

In this sample, this clonotype turned up a few times. The chain employs TRBV29-1 and TRBJ2-5; possibly TRBD2 for D (7 bases). Trimming pared 6 bases from V and 7 bases from J, leaving 27 bases between. The CDR3 length is 16 residues. The germline CDR1 and CDR2 sequences are SQVTM and ANQGSEA. As DNA, the CDR3 is TGCAGCGTGCAAGAGCGGACAGAGCGGGGTCGGGTGACCCAGTACTTC. Its protein is CSVQERTERGRVTQYF. Supplemented by reference TRBV29-1 and TRBJ2-5, the full variable domain reads SAVISQKPSRDICQRGTSLTIQCQVDSQVTMMFWYRQQPGQSLTLIATANQGSEATYESGFVIDKFPISRPNLTFSTLTVSNMSPEDSSIYLCSVQERTERGRVTQYFGPGTRLLVL.